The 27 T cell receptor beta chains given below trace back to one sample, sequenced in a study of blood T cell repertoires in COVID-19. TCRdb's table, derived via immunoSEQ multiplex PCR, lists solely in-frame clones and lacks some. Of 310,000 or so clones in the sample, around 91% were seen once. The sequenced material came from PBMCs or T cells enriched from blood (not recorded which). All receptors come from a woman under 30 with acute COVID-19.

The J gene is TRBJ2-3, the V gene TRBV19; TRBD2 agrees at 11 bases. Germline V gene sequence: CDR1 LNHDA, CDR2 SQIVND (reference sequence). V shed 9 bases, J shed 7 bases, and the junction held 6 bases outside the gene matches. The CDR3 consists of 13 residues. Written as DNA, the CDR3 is TGTGCCAGCCAGACTAGCGGGACCCATACGCAGTATTTT. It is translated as CASQTSGTHTQYF.

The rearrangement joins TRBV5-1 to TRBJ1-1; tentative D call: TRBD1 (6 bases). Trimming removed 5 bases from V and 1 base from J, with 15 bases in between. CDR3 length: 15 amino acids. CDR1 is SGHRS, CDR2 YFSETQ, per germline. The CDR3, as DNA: TGCGCCAGCAGGGAGCGACAGGTGGAGAACACTGAAGCTTTCTTT. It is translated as CASRERQVENTEAFF.

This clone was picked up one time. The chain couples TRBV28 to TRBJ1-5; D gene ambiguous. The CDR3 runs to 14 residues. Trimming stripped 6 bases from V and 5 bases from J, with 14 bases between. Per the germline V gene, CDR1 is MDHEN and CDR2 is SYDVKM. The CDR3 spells CASRLRGWYQPQHF. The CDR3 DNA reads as TGTGCCAGCAGACTGCGCGGCTGGTATCAGCCCCAGCATTTT.

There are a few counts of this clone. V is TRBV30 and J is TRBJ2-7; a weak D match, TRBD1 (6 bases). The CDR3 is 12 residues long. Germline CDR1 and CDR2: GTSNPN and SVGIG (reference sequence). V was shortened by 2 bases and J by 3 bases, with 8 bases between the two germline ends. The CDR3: CAWSSQGYEQYF. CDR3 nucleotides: TGTGCCTGGAGTTCACAGGGCTACGAGCAGTACTTC.

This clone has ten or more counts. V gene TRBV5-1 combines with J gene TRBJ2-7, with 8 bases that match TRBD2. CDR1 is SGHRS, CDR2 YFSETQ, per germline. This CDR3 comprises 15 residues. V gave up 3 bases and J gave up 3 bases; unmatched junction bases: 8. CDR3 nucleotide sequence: TGCGCCAGCAGCTCTTACAGCGGGAGCAACTACGAGCAGTACTTC. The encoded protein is CASSSYSGSNYEQYF.

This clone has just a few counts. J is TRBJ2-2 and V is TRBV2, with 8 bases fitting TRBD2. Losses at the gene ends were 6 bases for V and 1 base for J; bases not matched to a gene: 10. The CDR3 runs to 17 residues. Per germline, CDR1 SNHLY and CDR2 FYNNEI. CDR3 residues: CASRPGLAGGNTGELFF. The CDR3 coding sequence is TGTGCCAGCAGACCTGGACTAGCTGGGGGGAACACCGGGGAGCTGTTTTTT.

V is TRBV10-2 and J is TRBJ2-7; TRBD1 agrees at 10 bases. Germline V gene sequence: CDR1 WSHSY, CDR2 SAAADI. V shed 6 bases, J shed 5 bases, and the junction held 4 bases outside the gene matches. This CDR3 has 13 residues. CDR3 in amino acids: CASRPGQGNEQYF. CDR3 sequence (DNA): TGCGCCAGCAGGCCGGGACAGGGGAACGAGCAGTACTTC.

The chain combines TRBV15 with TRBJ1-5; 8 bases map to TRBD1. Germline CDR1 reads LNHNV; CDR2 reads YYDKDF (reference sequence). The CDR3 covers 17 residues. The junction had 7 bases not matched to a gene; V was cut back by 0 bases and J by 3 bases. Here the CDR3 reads CATSREGFRGPNQPQHF. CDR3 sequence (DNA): TGTGCCACCAGCAGAGAAGGTTTCAGGGGGCCCAATCAGCCCCAGCATTTT.

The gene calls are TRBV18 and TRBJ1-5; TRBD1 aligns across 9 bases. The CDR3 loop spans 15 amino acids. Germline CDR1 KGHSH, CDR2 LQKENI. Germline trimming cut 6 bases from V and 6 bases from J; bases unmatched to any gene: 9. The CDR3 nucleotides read TGTGCCAGCTCCCGCACAGGGGGCGCGGGTCAGCCCCAGCATTTT. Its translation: CASSRTGGAGQPQHF.

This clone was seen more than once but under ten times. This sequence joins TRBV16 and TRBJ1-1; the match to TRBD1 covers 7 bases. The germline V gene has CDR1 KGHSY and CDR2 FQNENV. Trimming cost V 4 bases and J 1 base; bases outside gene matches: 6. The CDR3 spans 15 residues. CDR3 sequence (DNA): TGTGCCAGCAGCCGAGACAGGGCGGGGAACACTGAAGCTTTCTTT. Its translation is CASSRDRAGNTEAFF. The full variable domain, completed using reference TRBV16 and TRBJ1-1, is GEEVAQTPKHLVRGEGQKAKLYCAPIKGHSYVFWYQQVLKNEFKFLISFQNENVFDETGMPKERFSAKCLPNSPCSLEIQATKLEDSAVYFCASSRDRAGNTEAFFGQGTRLTVV.

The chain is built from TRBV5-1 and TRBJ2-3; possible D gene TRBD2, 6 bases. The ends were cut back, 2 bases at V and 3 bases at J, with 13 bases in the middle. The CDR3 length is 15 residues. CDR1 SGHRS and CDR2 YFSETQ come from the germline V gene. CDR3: CASSLTHSGTDTQYF. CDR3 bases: TGCGCCAGCAGCTTAACACATAGCGGAACAGATACGCAGTATTTT.

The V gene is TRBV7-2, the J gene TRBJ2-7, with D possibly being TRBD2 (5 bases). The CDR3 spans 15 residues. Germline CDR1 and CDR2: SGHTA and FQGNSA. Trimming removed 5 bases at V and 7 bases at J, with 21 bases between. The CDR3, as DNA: TGTGCCAGCAGCATCCTTGCCCCCGGGGTGTGGGAGCAGTACTTC. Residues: CASSILAPGVWEQYF.

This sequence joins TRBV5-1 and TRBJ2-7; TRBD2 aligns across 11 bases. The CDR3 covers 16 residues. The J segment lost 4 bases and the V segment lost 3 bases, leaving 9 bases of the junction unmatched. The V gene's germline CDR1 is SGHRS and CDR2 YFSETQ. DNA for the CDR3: TGCGCCAGCAGCTGGCCCCTAGCGGGAGGCCTATACGAGCAGTACTTC. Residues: CASSWPLAGGLYEQYF.

This CDR3 is CASSSGTGGRQPQHF. In DNA, the CDR3 is TGTGCCAGCAGCTCCGGGACAGGGGGCCGTCAGCCCCAGCATTTT. The chain combines TRBV7-2 with TRBJ1-5, with 12 bases identical to TRBD1. Looked up from germline, CDR1 is SGHTA and CDR2 is FQGNSA. This CDR3 comprises 15 residues. Trimming removed 4 bases from V and 6 bases from J; junction bases left unmatched: 4.

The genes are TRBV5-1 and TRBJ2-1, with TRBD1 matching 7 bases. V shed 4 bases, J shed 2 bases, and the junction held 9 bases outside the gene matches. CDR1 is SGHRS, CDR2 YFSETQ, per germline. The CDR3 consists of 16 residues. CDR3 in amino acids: CASSIRQGLAYNEQFF. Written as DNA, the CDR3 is TGCGCCAGCAGCATTAGACAGGGCCTTGCCTACAATGAGCAGTTCTTC.

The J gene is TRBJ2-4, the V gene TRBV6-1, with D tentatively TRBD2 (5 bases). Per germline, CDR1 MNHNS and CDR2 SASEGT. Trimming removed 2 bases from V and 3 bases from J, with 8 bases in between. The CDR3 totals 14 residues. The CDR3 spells CASSEPGIKNIQYF. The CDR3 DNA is TGTGCCAGCAGTGAACCGGGGATCAAAAACATTCAGTACTTC.

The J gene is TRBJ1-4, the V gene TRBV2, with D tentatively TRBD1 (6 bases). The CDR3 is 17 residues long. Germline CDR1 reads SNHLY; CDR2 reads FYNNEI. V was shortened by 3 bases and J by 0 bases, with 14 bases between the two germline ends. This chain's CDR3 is CASSDPGQVATNEKLFF. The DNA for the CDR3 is TGTGCCAGCAGTGACCCGGGACAAGTTGCAACTAATGAAAAACTGTTTTTT.

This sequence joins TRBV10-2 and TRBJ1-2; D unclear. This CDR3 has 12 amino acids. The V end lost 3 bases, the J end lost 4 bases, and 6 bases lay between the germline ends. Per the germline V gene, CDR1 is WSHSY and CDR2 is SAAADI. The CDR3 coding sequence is TGCGCCAGCAGTGACAGGTTCTATGGCTACACCTTC. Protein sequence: CASSDRFYGYTF.

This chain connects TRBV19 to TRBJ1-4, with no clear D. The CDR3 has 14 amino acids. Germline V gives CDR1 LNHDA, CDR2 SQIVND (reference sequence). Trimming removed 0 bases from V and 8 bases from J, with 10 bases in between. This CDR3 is CASSIEGSGEKLFF. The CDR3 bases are TGTGCCAGTAGTATAGAGGGGTCGGGGGAAAAACTGTTTTTT.

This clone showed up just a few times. DNA for the CDR3: TGCAGCGTTGGACGGACAGGGACCTATGGCTACACCTTC. This sequence encodes CSVGRTGTYGYTF. The chain is built from TRBV29-1 and TRBJ1-2; TRBD1 matches at 8 bases. The CDR3 contains 13 residues. CDR1 is SQVTM and CDR2 is ANQGSEA in the germline V gene. With V trimmed by 4 bases and J by 4 bases, 5 bases remained unmatched.

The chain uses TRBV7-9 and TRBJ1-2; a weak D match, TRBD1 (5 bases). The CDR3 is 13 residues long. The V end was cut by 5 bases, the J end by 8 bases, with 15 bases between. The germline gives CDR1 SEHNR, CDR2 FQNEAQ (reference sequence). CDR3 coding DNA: TGTGCCAGCAGCCAGGGCGGCAGAAGCGGCTACACCTTC. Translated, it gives CASSQGGRSGYTF.

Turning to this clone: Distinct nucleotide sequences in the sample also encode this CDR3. For the CDR3, the DNA is TGTGCCAGCAGTTACACAGGCGGGAGGTCCTACAATGAGCAGTTCTTC. Its translation is CASSYTGGRSYNEQFF. This chain connects TRBV6-5 to TRBJ2-1; 8 bases fit TRBD2. Unmatched junction bases numbered 4, after V lost 2 bases and J lost 1 base. Germline-derived CDR1 and CDR2 are MNHEY and SVGAGI. This CDR3 spans 16 amino acids.

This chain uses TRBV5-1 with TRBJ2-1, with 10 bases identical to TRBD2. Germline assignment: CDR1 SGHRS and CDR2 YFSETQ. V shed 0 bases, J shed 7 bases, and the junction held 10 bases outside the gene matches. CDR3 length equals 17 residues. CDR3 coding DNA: TGCGCCAGCAGCTTGGGGACTAGCGGCAAAACCTGGAATGAGCAGTTCTTC. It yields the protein CASSLGTSGKTWNEQFF.

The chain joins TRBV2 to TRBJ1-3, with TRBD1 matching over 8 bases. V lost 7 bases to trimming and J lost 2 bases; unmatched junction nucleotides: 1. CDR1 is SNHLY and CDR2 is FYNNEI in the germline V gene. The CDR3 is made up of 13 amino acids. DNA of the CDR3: TGTGCCAGCAAGGACAGGGCTGGAAACACCATATATTTT. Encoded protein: CASKDRAGNTIYF.

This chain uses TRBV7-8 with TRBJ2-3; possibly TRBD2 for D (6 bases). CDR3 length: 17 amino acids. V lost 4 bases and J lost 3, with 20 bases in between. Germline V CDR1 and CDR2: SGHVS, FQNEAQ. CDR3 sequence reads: CASSSWVFGGGTDTQYF. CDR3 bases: TGTGCCAGCAGCTCTTGGGTGTTTGGGGGAGGAACAGATACGCAGTATTTT. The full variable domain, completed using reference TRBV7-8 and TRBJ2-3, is GAGVSQSPRYKVAKRGQDVALRCDPISGHVSLFWYQQALGQGPEFLTYFQNEAQLDKSGLPSDRFFAERPEGSVSTLKIQRTQQEDSAVYLCASSSWVFGGGTDTQYFGPGTRLTVL.

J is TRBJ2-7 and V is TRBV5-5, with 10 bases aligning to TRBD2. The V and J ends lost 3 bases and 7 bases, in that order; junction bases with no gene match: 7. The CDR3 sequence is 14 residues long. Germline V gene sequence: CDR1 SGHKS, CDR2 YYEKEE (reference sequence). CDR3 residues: CASSYLAGAGEQYF. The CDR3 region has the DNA TGTGCCAGCAGCTATCTAGCGGGGGCCGGGGAGCAGTACTTC. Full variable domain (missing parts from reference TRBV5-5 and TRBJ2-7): DAGVTQSPTHLIKTRGQQVTLRCSPISGHKSVSWYQQVLGQGPQFIFQYYEKEERGRGNFPDRFSARQFPNYSSELNVNALLLGDSALYLCASSYLAGAGEQYFGPGTRLTVT.

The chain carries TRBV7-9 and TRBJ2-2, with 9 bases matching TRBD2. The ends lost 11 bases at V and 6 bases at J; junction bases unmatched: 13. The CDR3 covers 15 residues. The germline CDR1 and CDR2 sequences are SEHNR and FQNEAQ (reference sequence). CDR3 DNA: TGTGCCGCGCCGTGGGTTAGCGGGAGCCCCGGGGAGCTGTTTTTT. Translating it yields CAAPWVSGSPGELFF.